The 30 T cell receptor beta chains in this list originate from one sample, sequenced in a study of T cell responses to AZD1222 COVID-19 vaccine. The repertoire was sequenced with immunoSEQ multiplex PCR; TCRdb's copy has only in-frame clones and lacks some. The table lists 99,000 or so clones, approximately 88% of them singletons. Specimen: peripheral blood, collected on day 0 of AZD1222 vaccination. The origin of the receptors is an adult in good health.

V gene TRBV5-5 combines with J gene TRBJ2-1, with 9 bases matching TRBD2. The junction had 6 bases not matched to a gene; V was cut back by 0 bases and J by 5 bases. Germline CDR1 reads SGHKS; CDR2 reads YYEKEE (reference sequence). This CDR3 is 16 amino acids long. CDR3 sequence reads: CASSLATSGLHNEQFF. CDR3 DNA: TGTGCCAGCAGCTTGGCCACTAGCGGGCTCCACAATGAGCAGTTCTTC.

The V call is TRBV10-3, the J call TRBJ1-2, with 10 positions matching TRBD1. CDR3 size: 13 residues. Germline values: CDR1 ENHRY, CDR2 SYGVKD. The trim removed 6 bases at V and 7 bases at J, leaving 5 bases unmatched. The CDR3 DNA sequence: TGTGCCATCAGGGGGACAGGGGAGGGTGGCTACACCTTC. Its protein is CAIRGTGEGGYTF.

The V gene is TRBV7-9, the J gene TRBJ2-1; a possible D gene is TRBD1 (6 bases). Trimming took off 0 bases at V and 3 bases at J, with 15 bases between the two ends. The germline gives CDR1 SEHNR, CDR2 FQNEAQ (reference sequence). The CDR3 loop spans 17 amino acids. The chain's CDR3 is CASSLAVGARGYNEQFF. CDR3 DNA: TGTGCCAGCAGCTTAGCGGTGGGGGCTAGGGGCTACAATGAGCAGTTCTTC.

The rearrangement joins TRBV7-9 to TRBJ2-3; no definite D call. CDR1 SEHNR and CDR2 FQNEAQ come from the germline V gene (reference sequence). The CDR3 is 16 residues long. Trimming left V 2 bases short and J 2 bases short, with 14 bases between. Here the CDR3 reads CASSLSHQAITDTQYF. For the CDR3, the DNA is TGTGCCAGCAGCTTAAGCCACCAAGCGATCACAGATACGCAGTATTTT.

The chain joins TRBV2 to TRBJ2-7; no clear D. The CDR3 contains 14 residues. The V and J ends lost 4 bases and 2 bases respectively, with 12 bases between them. Germline V gives CDR1 SNHLY, CDR2 FYNNEI. The CDR3 nucleotides read TGTGCCAGCAGTGCTCACAAGGAGCCCTACGAGCAGTACTTC. Its protein product is CASSAHKEPYEQYF.

The V and J genes are TRBV7-8 and TRBJ2-3, with TRBD2 matching over 7 bases. The germline CDR1 and CDR2 sequences are SGHVS and FQNEAQ. CDR3 length: 16 amino acids. Trimming cost V 1 base and J 3 bases; bases outside gene matches: 7. This chain's CDR3 is CASSLESAGETDTQYF. In DNA form, the CDR3 reads TGTGCCAGCAGCTTAGAATCGGCGGGAGAAACAGATACGCAGTATTTT. Full variable domain (rest looked up from reference TRBV7-8 and TRBJ2-3): GAGVSQSPRYKVAKRGQDVALRCDPISGHVSLFWYQQALGQGPEFLTYFQNEAQLDKSGLPSDRFFAERPEGSVSTLKIQRTQQEDSAVYLCASSLESAGETDTQYFGPGTRLTVL.

The CDR3 bases are TGTGCCAGCAGTTACGTCCCCAATCAGCCCCAGCATTTT. Encoded protein: CASSYVPNQPQHF. V usage is TRBV6-5 and J usage is TRBJ1-5; D gene uncertain. The CDR3 loop spans 13 amino acids. Germline CDR1 MNHEY, CDR2 SVGAGI. V lost 2 bases and J lost 3, with 5 bases in between.

V and J are TRBV5-6 and TRBJ1-2, with TRBD1 identical over 12 bases. This CDR3 region has 15 residues. Per the germline V gene, CDR1 is SGHDT and CDR2 is YYEEEE. Losses at the gene ends were 1 base for V and 8 bases for J; bases not matched to a gene: 6. CDR3 DNA: TGTGCCAGCAGCTTGTGGGACAGGGGGCTGCAGGGCTACACCTTC. This sequence encodes CASSLWDRGLQGYTF.

The chain recombines TRBV7-9 with TRBJ2-3, with 7 bases identical to TRBD2. The ends lost 2 bases at V and 5 bases at J; junction bases unmatched: 7. Germline V CDR1 and CDR2: SEHNR, FQNEAQ (reference sequence). CDR3 length: 15 amino acids. The CDR3 sequence: CASSLTGGHVDTQYF. The CDR3 coding sequence is TGTGCCAGCAGCTTAACGGGAGGTCATGTAGATACGCAGTATTTT. Full variable domain (rest looked up from reference TRBV7-9 and TRBJ2-3): DTGVSQNPRHKITKRGQNVTFRCDPISEHNRLYWYRQTLGQGPEFLTYFQNEAQLEKSRLLSDRFSAERPKGSFSTLEIQRTEQGDSAMYLCASSLTGGHVDTQYFGPGTRLTVL.

This sequence joins TRBV7-9 and TRBJ1-5; D is undetermined. Trimming cost V 5 bases and J 7 bases, with 18 bases left between them. Germline V gives CDR1 SEHNR, CDR2 FQNEAQ (reference sequence). The CDR3 is made up of 15 amino acids. Here the CDR3 reads CASSPPGKLRQPQHF. CDR3 DNA: TGTGCCAGCAGCCCGCCGGGGAAACTCAGGCAGCCCCAGCATTTT.

The chain is built from TRBV11-2 and TRBJ1-1; D uncertain. The CDR3 has 14 residues. Germline V gene lookup returns CDR1 SGHAT and CDR2 FQNNGV. The V gene lost 1 base and the J gene lost 0 bases, with 6 bases spanning the gap. The CDR3 spells CASSLGVLNTEAFF. CDR3 nucleotide sequence: TGTGCCAGCAGCTTAGGGGTTCTGAACACTGAAGCTTTCTTT.

The chain employs TRBV24-1 and TRBJ2-7; D is perhaps TRBD2 (6 bases). Looked up from germline, CDR1 is KGHDR and CDR2 is SFDVKD. V was cut by 5 bases and J by 6 bases, with 10 bases left in between. The CDR3 totals 12 residues. The CDR3 region is CATSVAGFEQYF. In DNA form, the CDR3 reads TGTGCCACCAGTGTGGCGGGGTTCGAGCAGTACTTC.

J is TRBJ1-5 and V is TRBV2; no reliable D call. V lost 4 bases to trimming and J lost 2 bases, with 9 bases between them. The germline CDR1 and CDR2 sequences are SNHLY and FYNNEI. The CDR3 is 14 residues long. The CDR3 DNA reads TGTGCCAGCAGTGGCCAATATGGCAATCAGCCCCAGCATTTT. This codes for CASSGQYGNQPQHF.

J is TRBJ2-3 and V is TRBV21-1; the table assigns TRBD2, which was not confirmed against the DNA. TRBV21-1 is a listed pseudogene. The CDR3 runs to 15 residues. CDR3 region: CASSKAGDYTDTQYF. Here the CDR3 DNA reads TGTGCCAGCAGCAAAGCTGGGGACTACACAGATACGCAGTATTTT.

This clone was counted a few times. This chain connects TRBV6-2 or TRBV6-3 to TRBJ2-3; D gene uncertain. Germline assignment: CDR1 MNHEY and CDR2 SVGEGT. V was trimmed by 2 bases and J by 5 bases, leaving 8 bases between them. This CDR3 spans 13 amino acids. CDR3 region: CASSYVGLDTQYF. CDR3 nucleotides: TGTGCCAGCAGTTACGTCGGCTTAGATACGCAGTATTTT.

V and J are TRBV7-2 and TRBJ2-3; perhaps TRBD2 as D (6 bases). V was trimmed by 1 base and J by 5 bases, leaving 16 bases between them. The length of the CDR3 is 16 residues. Looked up from germline, CDR1 is SGHTA and CDR2 is FQGNSA. CDR3 protein: CASSLGPSRAGDTQYF. CDR3 nucleotides: TGTGCCAGCAGCTTAGGCCCTTCCCGAGCGGGAGATACGCAGTATTTT.

This clone was observed a single time. The gene calls are TRBV7-2 and TRBJ2-2, with D perhaps TRBD1 or TRBD2 (6 bases each). Germline-derived CDR1 and CDR2 are SGHTA and FQGNSA. The V gene lost 1 base and the J gene lost 6 bases, with 18 bases spanning the gap. The CDR3 totals 17 residues. The CDR3 coding sequence is TGTGCCAGCAGCTTAGTAGGGGGAGGAGGCAGATCCGGGGAGCTGTTTTTT. It is translated as CASSLVGGGGRSGELFF.

The J gene is TRBJ2-5, the V gene TRBV19; 11 bases are shared with TRBD2. Losses at the gene ends were 4 bases for V and 2 bases for J; bases not matched to a gene: 9. The germline CDR1 and CDR2 sequences are LNHDA and SQIVND (reference sequence). The CDR3 is 17 residues long. Written as DNA, the CDR3 is TGTGCCAGTAGTACCGAAGGGACTAGCGGAGAGCAAGAGACCCAGTACTTC. Translation: CASSTEGTSGEQETQYF.

The gene calls are TRBV18 and TRBJ2-1; D call uncertain. The CDR3 loop spans 13 amino acids. Trimming removed 5 bases from V and 6 bases from J, with 11 bases in between. Germline values: CDR1 KGHSH, CDR2 LQKENI. The CDR3 sequence: CASSEQPGNEQFF. Here the CDR3 DNA reads TGTGCCAGCTCAGAACAGCCCGGCAATGAGCAGTTCTTC.

V and J are TRBV3-1 (or the pseudogene TRBV3-2) and TRBJ2-7; D not certain. The CDR3 loop spans 16 amino acids. Germline CDR1 is LGHDT and CDR2 is YNNKEL (reference sequence). Trimming left V 0 bases short and J 7 bases short, with 19 bases between. CDR3 residues: CASSQDRRISSREQYF. For the CDR3, the DNA is TGTGCCAGCAGCCAAGATCGACGCATCTCATCGCGTGAGCAGTACTTC.

The chain recombines TRBV7-7 with TRBJ2-2, with D maybe TRBD2 (6 bases). Germline assignment: CDR1 SSHAT and CDR2 FNYEAQ (reference sequence). The CDR3 totals 13 residues. In DNA form, the CDR3 reads TGTGCTAGCGGAGGGGTAGGCACCGGGGAGCTGTTTTTT. Amino acid sequence: CASGGVGTGELFF. The whole variable domain, remainder taken from reference TRBV7-7 and TRBJ2-2, is GAGVSQSPRYKVTKRGQDVTLRCDPISSHATLYWYQQALGQGPEFLTYFNYEAQPDKSGLPSDRFSAERPEGSISTLTIQRTEQRDSAMYRCASGGVGTGELFFGEGSRLTVL.

V and J are TRBV15 and TRBJ2-4; D gene unclear. The germline V and J ends were trimmed by 2 bases and 5 bases, with 4 bases remaining between them. From germline, CDR1 is LNHNV and CDR2 YYDKDF (reference sequence). The CDR3 has 12 residues. The CDR3 DNA reads as TGTGCCACCAGCAGACAGGAAAACATTCAGTACTTC. Protein sequence: CATSRQENIQYF.

The sample holds a few counts of this clone. The rearrangement links TRBV18 to TRBJ2-5; no clear D. The ends were cut back, 3 bases at V and 2 bases at J, with 10 bases in the middle. The CDR3 is made up of 14 amino acids. CDR1 and CDR2 (germline): KGHSH, LQKENI. Written as DNA, the CDR3 is TGTGCCAGCTCACCGAATGGACCGCAAGAGACCCAGTACTTC. This codes for CASSPNGPQETQYF.

The CDR3 nucleotides read TGTGCCAGCAGCCGAGACAGAACGTTCGCAACTAATGAAAAACTGTTTTTT. Its translation: CASSRDRTFATNEKLFF. The chain employs TRBV5-5 and TRBJ1-4, with D perhaps TRBD1 (5 bases). The V gene's germline CDR1 is SGHKS and CDR2 YYEKEE (reference sequence). This CDR3 region has 17 residues. The ends were cut back, 4 bases at V and 0 bases at J, with 16 bases in the middle.

The chain employs TRBV20-1 and TRBJ2-3; 10 bases align to TRBD2. CDR3 length equals 14 residues. Germline V gives CDR1 DFQATT, CDR2 SNEGSKA (reference sequence). The V segment lost 3 bases and the J segment 2 bases; nucleotides outside the gene matches: 2. CDR3: CSASSGGFTDTQYF. As DNA, the CDR3 is TGCAGTGCTAGTAGCGGGGGGTTCACAGATACGCAGTATTTT.

This clone came up once. The V gene is TRBV3-1 (or the pseudogene TRBV3-2), the J gene TRBJ1-2; D possibly corresponds to TRBD1 (5 bases). This CDR3 comprises 13 residues. V gave up 4 bases and J gave up 3 bases, with 9 bases separating them. CDR1 is LGHDT, CDR2 YNNKEL, per germline (reference sequence). This CDR3 is CASSLPGDYGYTF. CDR3 DNA: TGTGCCAGCAGCCTGCCGGGGGACTATGGCTACACCTTC.

The table lists this clone with a count of one. V and J are TRBV6-2 or TRBV6-3 and TRBJ1-2; D may be TRBD1 (6 bases). This CDR3 is 15 amino acids long. Trimming left V 0 bases short and J 4 bases short, with 12 bases between. Germline assignment: CDR1 MNHEY and CDR2 SVGEGT. CDR3 amino acids: CASSYSGTTSYGYTF. As DNA, the CDR3 is TGTGCCAGCAGTTACTCCGGGACAACCAGCTATGGCTACACCTTC.

The J gene is TRBJ1-1, the V gene TRBV19, with D possibly being TRBD1 (5 bases). The germline CDR1 and CDR2 sequences are LNHDA and SQIVND (reference sequence). V lost 5 bases to trimming and J lost 2 bases, with 15 bases between them. This CDR3 comprises 15 residues. CDR3 sequence reads: CASSSSGTANTEAFF. The CDR3 nucleotides are TGTGCCAGTAGTTCTAGCGGGACGGCAAACACTGAAGCTTTCTTT.

J is TRBJ1-2 and V is TRBV10-3; unclear D gene. This CDR3 region has 13 residues. CDR1 and CDR2 (germline): ENHRY, SYGVKD. The ends were cut back, 10 bases at V and 4 bases at J, with 16 bases in the middle. CDR3 in amino acids: CATSAQLLYGYTF. CDR3 in DNA: TGTGCCACCTCGGCTCAGCTTCTCTATGGCTACACCTTC.

The chain links TRBV14 to TRBJ2-3, with TRBD1 matching over 7 bases. The CDR3 runs 15 residues. V dropped 5 bases and J dropped 3; count of bases not matched to a gene: 8. CDR1 and CDR2 from the germline V gene are SGHDN and FVKESK. CDR3: CASSNRGSGTDTQYF. CDR3 coding DNA: TGTGCCAGCAGCAACAGGGGTTCTGGGACAGATACGCAGTATTTT.